This TCR beta chain stems from a study of shared clonotypes between healthy human individuals. The protocol was immunoSEQ multiplex PCR, while the TCRdb copy is restricted to in-frame clones and leaves out a portion. The sample carries around 550,000 clones, 90% to 97% recorded once. The CDR3 contains 14 residues. The clonotype originates from a woman in her twenties or thirties in good health. Specimen: naive CD4+ T cells sorted from blood. Described subset: CD45RA+ positively selected. The genes are TRBV21-1 and TRBJ2-1. TRBV21-1 is noted as a pseudogene. The CDR3 sequence is CASSKIGVPNEQFF. In DNA, the CDR3 is TGTGCCAGCAGCAAAATCGGCGTACCTAATGAGCAGTTCTTC.